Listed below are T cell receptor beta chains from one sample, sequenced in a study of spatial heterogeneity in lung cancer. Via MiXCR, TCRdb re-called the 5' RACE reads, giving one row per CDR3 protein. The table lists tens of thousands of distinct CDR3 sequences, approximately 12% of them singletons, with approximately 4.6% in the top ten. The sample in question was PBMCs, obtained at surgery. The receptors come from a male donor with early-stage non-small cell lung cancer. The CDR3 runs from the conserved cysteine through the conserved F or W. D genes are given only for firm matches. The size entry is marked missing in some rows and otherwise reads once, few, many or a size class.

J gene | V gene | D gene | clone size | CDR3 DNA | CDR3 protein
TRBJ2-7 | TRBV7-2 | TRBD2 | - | TGTGCCAGCAGCTTAGTAGCTAGCGGGAAGATATACGAGCAGTACTTC | CASSLVASGKIYEQYF
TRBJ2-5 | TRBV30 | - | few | TGTGCCTGGAGGGTTAGAGAGACCCAGTACTTC | CAWRVRETQYF
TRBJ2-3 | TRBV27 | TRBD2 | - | TGTGCCAGCAGTTTCCTCGGGGGGGCGAGCACAGATACGCAGTATTTT | CASSFLGGASTDTQYF
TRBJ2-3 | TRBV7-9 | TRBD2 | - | TGTGCCAGCAGCTCACGGACTAGCGGGGGGGCCATAGATACGCAGTATTTT | CASSSRTSGGAIDTQYF
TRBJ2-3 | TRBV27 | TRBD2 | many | TGTGCCAGCAGTTTACGTGCGGGAGGCACGCCAGATACGCAGTATTTT | CASSLRAGGTPDTQYF
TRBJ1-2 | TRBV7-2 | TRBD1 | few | TGTGCCAGCAGCCAGCCAGGGGGCGGCTATGGCTACACCTTC | CASSQPGGGYGYTF
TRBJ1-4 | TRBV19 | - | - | TGTGCCAGTAGTATAGGCGTCAGAGAAAATGAAAAACTGTTTTTT | CASSIGVRENEKLFF
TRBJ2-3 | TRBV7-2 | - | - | TGTGCCAGCAGCCCTACCAGTGGAAATACGCAGTATTTT | CASSPTSGNTQYF
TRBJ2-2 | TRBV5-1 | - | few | TGCGCCAGCAGCTTAGCACCGGGACTGGGGGACACCGGGGAGCTGTTTTTT | CASSLAPGLGDTGELFF
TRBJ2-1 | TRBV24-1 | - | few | TGTGCCACCAGTGAGAAGTTTAATGAGCAGTTCTTC | CATSEKFNEQFF
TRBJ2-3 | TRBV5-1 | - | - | TGCGCCAGCAGCTTGGGGGTAGATACGCAGTATTTT | CASSLGVDTQYF
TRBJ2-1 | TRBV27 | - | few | TGTGCCAGCGGCCCTAGCGACGATGAGCAGTTCTTC | CASGPSDDEQFF
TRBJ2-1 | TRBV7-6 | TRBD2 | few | TGTGCCAGCAGCGCCCAACATTCCGCGGGGGTCGAGCAGTTCTTC | CASSAQHSAGVEQFF
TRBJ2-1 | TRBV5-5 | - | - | TGTGCCAGCAGGGAGGGCGCCCTCAGCTCCTACAATGAGCAGTTCTTC | CASREGALSSYNEQFF
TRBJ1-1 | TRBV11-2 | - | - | TGTGCCAGCAGCCTCTACAGGGCCACTGAAGCTTTCTTT | CASSLYRATEAFF
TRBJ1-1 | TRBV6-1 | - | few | TGTGCCAGCATTACGACCAGGGGAGGAGAAGCTTTCTTT | CASITTRGGEAFF
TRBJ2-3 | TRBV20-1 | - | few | TGCAGTGCTGTCCCCTGGGGCCCAGATACGCAGTATTTT | CSAVPWGPDTQYF
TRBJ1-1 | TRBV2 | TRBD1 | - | TGTGCCAGCAGCTCTCAGACAGGGGGCCGCACTGAAGCTTTCTTT | CASSSQTGGRTEAFF
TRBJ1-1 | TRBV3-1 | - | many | TGTGCCAGCAGCCTTCGGACAGCTAACACTGAAGCTTTCTTT | CASSLRTANTEAFF
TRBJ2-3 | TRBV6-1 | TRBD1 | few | TGTGCCCTTCGGGGCCAGGGACAGGGCCCAGATACGCAGTATTTT | CALRGQGQGPDTQYF
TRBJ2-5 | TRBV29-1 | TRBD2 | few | TGCAGCGCTGCACCGGGACTAGCGGGGACCGGAGGAGAGACCCAGTACTTC | CSAAPGLAGTGGETQYF
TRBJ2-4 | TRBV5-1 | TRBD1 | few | TGCGCCAGCAGCTTGGAAGGGACAGGGGCCAAAAACATTCAGTACTTC | CASSLEGTGAKNIQYF
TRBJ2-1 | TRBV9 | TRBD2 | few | TGTGCCAGCAGCTTAGGACTAGCGGGGGGCAGTGAGCAGTTCTTC | CASSLGLAGGSEQFF
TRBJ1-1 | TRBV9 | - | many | TGTGCCAGCAGCCCAGACCTTACACCGAACACTGAAGCTTTCTTT | CASSPDLTPNTEAFF
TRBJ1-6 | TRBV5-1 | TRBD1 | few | TGCGCCAGCAGCCCGTACAGGGGTAATTCACCCCTCCACTTT | CASSPYRGNSPLHF
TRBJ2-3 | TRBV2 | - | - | TGTGCCAGCAGTGGACGCAGACCTAGCACAGATACGCAGTATTTT | CASSGRRPSTDTQYF
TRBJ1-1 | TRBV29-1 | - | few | TGCAGCGTTGAATTTGAAGGGGGTAGGGGGAACACTGAAGCTTTCTTT | CSVEFEGGRGNTEAFF
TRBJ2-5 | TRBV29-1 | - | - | TGCAGCGTTGAAGGGCGGCAAGAGACCCAGTACTTC | CSVEGRQETQYF
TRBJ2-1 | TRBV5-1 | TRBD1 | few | TGCGCCAGCAGCCCCCGGGACAGGGGGCAGTATGAGCAGTTCTTC | CASSPRDRGQYEQFF
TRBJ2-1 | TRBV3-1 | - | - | TGTGCCAGCAGCCAAGACAGGGGGGCCTACAATGAGCAGTTCTTC | CASSQDRGAYNEQFF
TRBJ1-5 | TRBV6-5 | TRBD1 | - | TGTGCCTGCAGTTTACCGGGCGGGACAGGCAATCAGCCCCAGCATTTT | CACSLPGGTGNQPQHF
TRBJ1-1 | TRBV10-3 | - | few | TGTGCCATCAGTGAGAGGGTCGCAGGGAACACTGAAGCTTTCTTT | CAISERVAGNTEAFF
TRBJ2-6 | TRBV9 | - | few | TGTGCCAGCAGCGTAGATCCAGGGGCTGGGGCCAACGTCCTGACTTTC | CASSVDPGAGANVLTF
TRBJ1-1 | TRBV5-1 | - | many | TGCGCCAGCAGCTTGGCCGTCAGCTCTGAAGCTTTCTTT | CASSLAVSSEAFF
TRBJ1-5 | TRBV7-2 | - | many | TGTGCCAGCAGCTTGGGGGGCCGAAGCAATCAGCCCCAGCATTTT | CASSLGGRSNQPQHF
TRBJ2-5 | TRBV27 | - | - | TGTGCCAGCAGAGCCGGCACAGGGTTCCAAGAGACCCAGTACTTC | CASRAGTGFQETQYF
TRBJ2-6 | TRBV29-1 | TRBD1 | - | TGCAGCGTTGAAAGGAGGGACAGGGTATCTGGGGCCAACGTCCTGACTTTC | CSVERRDRVSGANVLTF
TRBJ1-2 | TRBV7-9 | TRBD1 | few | TGTGCCAGCAGCTTCGCAGGGACAGGCCAAAACTATGGCTACACCTTC | CASSFAGTGQNYGYTF
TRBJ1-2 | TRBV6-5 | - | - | TGTGCCAGCAGAGACACCTATGGCTACACCTTC | CASRDTYGYTF
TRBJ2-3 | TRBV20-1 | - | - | TGCAGTGCCCGCGGGAGCCTAGGAGGGGGAGATACGCAGTATTTT | CSARGSLGGGDTQYF
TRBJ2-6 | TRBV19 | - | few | TGTGCCAGTAGTCCTATTGACAGCCCTGGGGCCAACGTCCTGACTTTC | CASSPIDSPGANVLTF
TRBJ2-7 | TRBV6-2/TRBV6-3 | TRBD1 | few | TGTGCCAGCAGTGGCCCGGACAGGGATGACGAGCAGTACTTC | CASSGPDRDDEQYF
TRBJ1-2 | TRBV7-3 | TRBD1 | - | TGTGCCAGCAGAGCTCGGGACAGGGATCGATATGGCTACACCTTC | CASRARDRDRYGYTF
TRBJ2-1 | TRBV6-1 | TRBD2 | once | TGTACCAGCAGGGTACTCCTAGCGGACTATTACAATGAGCAGTTCTTC | CTSRVLLADYYNEQFF
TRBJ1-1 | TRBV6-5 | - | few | TGTGCCAGCAGTTACTCGAGCCGGGGGACTGAAGCTTTCTTT | CASSYSSRGTEAFF
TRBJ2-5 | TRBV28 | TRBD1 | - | TGTGCCAGCAGTTACTCTAAGGGACAGGGGTTTGAGACCCAGTACTTC | CASSYSKGQGFETQYF
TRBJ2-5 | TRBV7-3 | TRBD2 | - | TGTGCCAGCAGCCCTCTAGCGGGAGCGGAGACCCAGTACTTC | CASSPLAGAETQYF
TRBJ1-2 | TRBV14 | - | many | TGTGCCAGCAGCCAAGACGCCAGAGACAACTATGGCTACACCTTC | CASSQDARDNYGYTF
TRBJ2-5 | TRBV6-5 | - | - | TGTGCCAGCAGTTCCTCCAATCGGGTAGGGGAGACCCAGTACTTC | CASSSSNRVGETQYF
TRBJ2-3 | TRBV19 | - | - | TGTGCCAGTAGTATCTACGGGGGGCGCCGGGCAGATACGCAGTATTTT | CASSIYGGRRADTQYF
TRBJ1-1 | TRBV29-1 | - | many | TGCAGCGTTTCGACAAGTCAGAACACTGAAGCTTTCTTT | CSVSTSQNTEAFF
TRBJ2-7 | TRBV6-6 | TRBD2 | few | TGTGCCAGCACCTCGCAAAAGGCGGGAGCGATGTGGGAGCAGTACTTC | CASTSQKAGAMWEQYF
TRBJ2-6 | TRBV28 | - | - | TGTGCCAGCAGTTTCAGGTTAGGGGCCGCTGGGGCCAACGTCATGACTTTC | CASSFRLGAAGANVMTF